One and the same sample provided the 31 T cell receptor beta chains below, sequenced in a study of OX40 agonist ivuxolimab in advanced cancers. Some clones are missing from TCRdb's copy, which holds only in-frame ones; the method was immunoSEQ multiplex PCR. The table records roughly 30,000 clones, 85% to 95% of them present only once. Sample: CD4+ or CD8+ T cells sorted from blood, taken in a trial of the OX40 agonist ivuxolimab. Source of these receptors: an adult with an advanced solid tumor such as melanoma, head and neck, liver or kidney cancer.

The V gene is TRBV5-6, the J gene TRBJ1-5, with D perhaps matching TRBD1 (5 bases). This CDR3 region has 16 residues. Germline CDR1 is SGHDT and CDR2 is YYEEEE. V lost 0 bases and J lost 1, with 11 bases in between. CDR3 bases: TGTGCCAGCAGCTTGGGGGGAGGGGTGAGCAATCAGCCCCAGCATTTT. It is translated as CASSLGGGVSNQPQHF.

CDR3: CASSLSSSTGVEMNTEAFF. The CDR3 DNA reads as TGTGCCAGCAGTTTATCGAGCTCTACAGGGGTGGAAATGAACACTGAAGCTTTCTTT. The chain uses TRBV27 and TRBJ1-1, with TRBD1 identical over 7 bases. The CDR3 runs to 19 residues. Trimming removed 0 bases from V and 0 bases from J; junction bases left unmatched: 13. Looked up from germline, CDR1 is MNHEY and CDR2 is SMNVEV (reference sequence).

The J gene is TRBJ1-3, the V gene TRBV5-1, with 7 bases lining up with TRBD1. There are 17 residues in the CDR3. The trim removed 0 bases at V and 2 bases at J, leaving 8 bases unmatched. Germline V gives CDR1 SGHRS, CDR2 YFSETQ. CDR3 in DNA: TGCGCCAGCAGCTTGGGGGACAGCACACCACCTGGAAACACCATATATTTT. Translated, it gives CASSLGDSTPPGNTIYF.

V gene TRBV5-5 combines with J gene TRBJ1-1; TRBD1 matches at 8 bases. V trimming: 1 base; J trimming: 1 base; junction bases outside the gene matches: 3. The CDR3 runs to 15 residues. Per the germline V gene, CDR1 is SGHKS and CDR2 is YYEKEE (reference sequence). The CDR3 coding sequence is TGTGCCAGCAGCTTGTGGCAGGGGGCGAACACTGAAGCTTTCTTT. Protein product: CASSLWQGANTEAFF.

This clone was observed a single time. V usage is TRBV5-1 and J usage is TRBJ2-5; the D gene is possibly TRBD1 (7 bases). The CDR3 runs 14 residues. The germline V gene has CDR1 SGHRS and CDR2 YFSETQ. Trimming cost V 3 bases and J 5 bases, with 14 bases left between them. CDR3 sequence reads: CASSSRQGGETQYF. Here the CDR3 DNA reads TGCGCCAGCAGCTCCCGACAGGGAGGTGAGACCCAGTACTTC.

The chain employs TRBV28 and TRBJ2-1, with 14 nucleotides matching TRBD2. This CDR3 region has 15 residues. The V and J ends lost 3 bases and 7 bases, in that order; junction bases with no gene match: 2. Germline CDR1 MDHEN, CDR2 SYDVKM. CDR3 in DNA: TGTGCCAGCAGTTTGGGACTAGCGGGAGCAAATGAGCAGTTCTTC. Residues: CASSLGLAGANEQFF.

This chain links TRBV27 with TRBJ1-1; D may be TRBD1 (5 bases). Trimming removed 3 bases at V and 1 base at J, with 9 bases between. CDR3 length: 14 amino acids. The germline gives CDR1 MNHEY, CDR2 SMNVEV (reference sequence). The CDR3 spells CASSLSTGNTEAFF. In DNA form, the CDR3 reads TGTGCCAGCAGTTTGTCAACAGGGAACACTGAAGCTTTCTTT.

The CDR3 loop reads CASSLGAYEQYF. The CDR3 region has the DNA TGTGCCAGCAGCTTAGGGGCCTACGAGCAGTACTTC. V usage is TRBV11-2 and J usage is TRBJ2-7, with D hard to call. Germline loops: CDR1 SGHAT, CDR2 FQNNGV. Trimming left V 1 base short and J 2 bases short, with 3 bases between. CDR3 size: 12 residues.

The gene calls are TRBV6-1 and TRBJ2-1; 8 nucleotides match TRBD2. This CDR3 has 16 amino acids. CDR1 and CDR2 (germline): MNHNS, SASEGT. J lost 2 bases, V lost 2 bases, and 5 bases had no gene match. DNA of the CDR3: TGTGCCAGCAGTGAACAAACAGCGGGGGCCTACAATGAGCAGTTCTTC. This sequence encodes CASSEQTAGAYNEQFF.

The CDR3 DNA is TGTGCCAGCAGCCCATTTGACATGAACACTGAAGCTTTCTTT. Amino acids: CASSPFDMNTEAFF. This rearrangement joins TRBV6-5 to TRBJ1-1; D not certain. There are 14 residues in the CDR3. Germline-derived CDR1 and CDR2 are MNHEY and SVGAGI. V lost 6 bases to trimming and J lost 0 bases, with 11 bases between them.

On this clone itself: The same CDR3 can be traced to other DNA sequences in this sample. The gene calls are TRBV11-2 and TRBJ2-7; TRBD2 aligns across 11 bases. Germline CDR1 is SGHAT and CDR2 is FQNNGV. CDR3 size: 14 residues. V shed 5 bases, J shed 4 bases, and the junction held 4 bases outside the gene matches. The CDR3 DNA sequence: TGTGCCAGCAGCGCGGGGACTAGCGGTTACGAGCAGTACTTC. Translation: CASSAGTSGYEQYF.

The chain uses TRBV27 and TRBJ2-1; 9 bases align to TRBD1. The CDR3 is 16 amino acids. Trimming cost V 5 bases and J 10 bases; bases outside gene matches: 15. The germline gives CDR1 MNHEY, CDR2 SMNVEV (reference sequence). The CDR3 DNA reads as TGTGCCAGCAGTGGCCCCGGGACAGGGCATGTTGGCGAGCAGTTCTTC. As protein: CASSGPGTGHVGEQFF.

Written as DNA, the CDR3 is TGCGCCAGCAGCTTGGGACAGGGGACCACTGAAGCTTTCTTT. It specifies CASSLGQGTTEAFF. The rearrangement joins TRBV5-1 to TRBJ1-1; TRBD1 aligns across 8 bases. This CDR3 spans 14 amino acids. V shed 0 bases, J shed 4 bases, and the junction held 2 bases outside the gene matches. Looked up from germline, CDR1 is SGHRS and CDR2 is YFSETQ.

The chain has TRBV27 and TRBJ2-5; 11 bases fit TRBD2. Germline V gives CDR1 MNHEY, CDR2 SMNVEV (reference sequence). This CDR3 comprises 19 residues. Germline trimming cut 3 bases from V and 3 bases from J; bases unmatched to any gene: 15. This CDR3 reads CASSFDSPLAGDEKETQYF. The CDR3 DNA is TGTGCCAGCAGTTTTGACTCCCCACTAGCGGGGGACGAGAAAGAGACCCAGTACTTC.

The chain combines TRBV5-1 with TRBJ2-7; 16 bases align to TRBD2. This CDR3 spans 16 amino acids. The junction had 8 bases not matched to a gene; V was cut back by 4 bases and J by 7 bases. Germline V gives CDR1 SGHRS, CDR2 YFSETQ. The CDR3 nucleotides read TGCGCCAGCAGCCCCGGGACTAGCGGGGGGGTAGAGGAGCAGTACTTC. Translation gives CASSPGTSGGVEEQYF.

The chain couples TRBV9 to TRBJ1-1; 9 nucleotides line up with TRBD1. The CDR3 consists of 13 residues. The germline V gene encodes CDR1 SGDLS and CDR2 YYNGEE. V trimming: 4 bases; J trimming: 4 bases; junction bases outside the gene matches: 2. The CDR3 DNA is TGTGCCAGCAGCAGACAGGGGGTCACTGAAGCTTTCTTT. It specifies CASSRQGVTEAFF.

This clone is a singleton in its sample. V and J are TRBV7-9 and TRBJ2-3, with D perhaps being TRBD1 or TRBD2 (5 bases each). V was trimmed by 5 bases and J by 2 bases, leaving 20 bases between them. CDR3 length: 17 amino acids. In germline, CDR1 is SEHNR, CDR2 FQNEAQ (reference sequence). The CDR3 loop is CASSPPRLGENTDTQYF. The CDR3 DNA follows: TGTGCCAGCAGCCCCCCCCGTTTAGGGGAGAACACAGATACGCAGTATTTT.

This clone was counted once. The V call is TRBV10-3, the J call TRBJ2-1; 9 bases align to TRBD2. Trimming took 2 bases from V and 9 from J; bases not matched to a gene: 11. The CDR3 is 16 residues long. The germline gives CDR1 ENHRY, CDR2 SYGVKD. The CDR3 here is CAISEIRGGAGSEQFF. DNA of the CDR3: TGTGCCATCAGTGAGATACGCGGGGGGGCTGGCTCTGAGCAGTTCTTC.

This sequence joins TRBV6-1 and TRBJ1-4; 7 bases align to TRBD1. The V gene's germline CDR1 is MNHNS and CDR2 SASEGT. This CDR3 comprises 17 residues. Unmatched junction bases numbered 10, after V lost 2 bases and J lost 4 bases. In nucleotides, the CDR3 is TGTGCCAGCAGTGAATCCACAGGGGTTAGTTTTAATGAAAAACTGTTTTTT. Protein product: CASSESTGVSFNEKLFF.

J is TRBJ2-1 and V is TRBV5-4, with D possibly being TRBD1 (5 bases). Germline CDR1 and CDR2: SGHNT and YYREEE (reference sequence). This CDR3 has 15 residues. Deletions cut 10 bases from V and 4 bases from J, with 21 bases between. The CDR3 protein is CAYSVGAPYYNEQFF. DNA for the CDR3: TGTGCCTACTCCGTTGGGGCCCCTTATTACAATGAGCAGTTCTTC.

In nucleotides, the CDR3 is TGTGCCAGCAGCTTGATAACAGGGTATAATCAGCCCCAGCATTTT. This sequence encodes CASSLITGYNQPQHF. The chain recombines TRBV5-8 with TRBJ1-5; D possibly corresponds to TRBD1 (6 bases). Between the trimmed V and J ends, which lost 1 base and 4 bases, there was a span of 12 bases. The CDR3 is 15 residues long. Germline loops: CDR1 SGHTS, CDR2 YDEGEE.

The chain combines TRBV10-3 with TRBJ2-3; either TRBD1 or TRBD2 may supply D (5 bases each). Germline V lookup: CDR1 ENHRY, CDR2 SYGVKD. The CDR3 totals 15 residues. Trimming took off 2 bases at V and 0 bases at J, with 9 bases between the two ends. CDR3 coding DNA: TGTGCCATCAGTGAGGGGACGACTAGCACAGATACGCAGTATTTT. Translation: CAISEGTTSTDTQYF.

Details on this clone: A junction boundary mismatches the germline segment, possibly from a read error. CDR3 residues: CASGFRGSSSYEQYF. The CDR3 DNA is TGTGCCAGCGGTTTTAGGGGCTCGAGCTCCTACGAGCAGTACTTC. The rearrangement links TRBV28 to TRBJ2-7; D is possibly TRBD1 (5 bases). The CDR3 is 15 amino acids. The V gene's germline CDR1 is MDHEN and CDR2 SYDVKM. The whole variable domain, remainder taken from reference TRBV28 and TRBJ2-7, is DVKVTQSSRYLVKRTGEKVFLECVQDMDHENMFWYRQDPGLGLRLIYFSYDVKMKEKGDIPEGYSVSREKKERFSLILESASTNQTSMYLCASGFRGSSSYEQYFGPGTRLTVT.

The chain employs TRBV29-1 and TRBJ1-2; a weak D match, TRBD1 (6 bases). The germline V and J ends were trimmed by 7 bases and 8 bases, with 17 bases remaining between them. Germline CDR1 SQVTM, CDR2 ANQGSEA. The CDR3 consists of 12 residues. This chain's CDR3 is CSGPGGGNGYTF. The CDR3 DNA reads TGCAGCGGCCCAGGAGGGGGTAACGGCTACACCTTC.

The V and J genes are TRBV29-1 and TRBJ2-2; possibly TRBD1 or TRBD2 for D (5 bases each). Trimming took off 5 bases at V and 4 bases at J, with 14 bases between the two ends. The CDR3 length is 14 residues. Germline loops: CDR1 SQVTM, CDR2 ANQGSEA. CDR3 in DNA: TGCAGCGTTATCAAAGGGACCCCCACCGGGGAGCTGTTTTTT. Its translation: CSVIKGTPTGELFF.

The rearrangement joins TRBV19 to TRBJ2-5; D gene unclear. Trimming shortened V by 3 bases and J by 0 bases, and 8 bases separated the two germline ends. The length of the CDR3 is 14 residues. Germline values: CDR1 LNHDA, CDR2 SQIVND (reference sequence). The CDR3 DNA is TGTGCCAGTAGTATTTCCGGGTACCAAGAGACCCAGTACTTC. Translation: CASSISGYQETQYF.

This chain's CDR3 is CASSSLQGANTEAFF. The CDR3 DNA follows: TGTGCCAGCAGTTCTCTCCAGGGAGCGAACACTGAAGCTTTCTTT. This rearrangement joins TRBV27 to TRBJ1-1; D may be TRBD1 (5 bases). V was shortened by 4 bases and J by 1 base, with 13 bases between the two germline ends. CDR1 and CDR2 from the germline V gene are MNHEY and SMNVEV (reference sequence). The CDR3 runs 15 residues.

The chain uses TRBV13 and TRBJ2-7; D ambiguous. CDR3 length: 13 amino acids. CDR1 is PRHDT, CDR2 FYEKMQ, per germline (reference sequence). V lost 0 bases and J 6 bases, leaving 9 bases between the germline ends. In nucleotides, the CDR3 is TGTGCCAGCAGCTTAGGGGAGTTCCGCGAGCAGTACTTC. The encoded protein is CASSLGEFREQYF.

This clone came up once. The chain links TRBV28 to TRBJ1-2; D is ambiguous. The CDR3 totals 14 residues. The V and J ends lost 2 bases and 5 bases respectively, with 12 bases between them. Germline V CDR1 and CDR2: MDHEN, SYDVKM. CDR3 nucleotide sequence: TGTGCCAGCAGTTTACAATTGGGCTGGTATGGCTACACCTTC. Translated, it gives CASSLQLGWYGYTF.

This clone was counted a single time. The V gene is TRBV28, the J gene TRBJ1-2; 7 bases are shared with TRBD1. The CDR3 extends over 15 amino acids. Germline V gene data show CDR1 as MDHEN and CDR2 as SYDVKM. V was pared by 5 bases and J by 4 bases, with 10 bases of the junction left unmatched. CDR3 residues: CASSTLTGWPYGYTF. The CDR3 DNA sequence: TGTGCCAGCAGTACATTGACAGGGTGGCCCTATGGCTACACCTTC.

This clone was counted a single time. The gene calls are TRBV19 and TRBJ2-2, with 8 bases aligning to TRBD2. The CDR3 runs to 15 residues. Trimming took 8 bases from V and 0 from J; bases not matched to a gene: 5. CDR1 LNHDA and CDR2 SQIVND come from the germline V gene (reference sequence). In nucleotides, the CDR3 is TGTGCCAGTCAACCGGGACTAGCGAACACCGGGGAGCTGTTTTTT. It is translated as CASQPGLANTGELFF. The complete variable domain, with remaining parts taken from reference TRBV19 and TRBJ2-2, reads DGGITQSPKYLFRKEGQNVTLSCEQNLNHDAMYWYRQDPGQGLRLIYYSQIVNDFQKGDIAEGYSVSREKKESFPLTVTSAQKNPTAFYLCASQPGLANTGELFFGEGSRLTVL.